The subject of this entry is one T cell receptor beta chain. Some clones are missing from TCRdb's copy, which holds only in-frame ones; the method was immunoSEQ multiplex PCR. Of around 100,000 clones detected, about 91% appear once; the ten largest clones hold 0.5% to 0.65%. The source of the sample is a study of OX40 agonist ivuxolimab in advanced cancers. On the study more broadly: Patient treatment consisted of intravenous ivuxolimab administration every 2 weeks at 0.01 to 10 mg/kg.

Germline V gene sequence: CDR1 MNHEY, CDR2 SMNVEV (reference sequence). V was shortened by 3 bases and J by 5 bases, with 2 bases between the two germline ends. This CDR3 has 12 amino acids. Baseline was the first blood sampling point, followed by cycle 4 day 1 and cycle 7 day 1. The gene calls are TRBV27 and TRBJ1-6; no clear D. This material consisted of CD4+ or CD8+ T cells sorted from blood, taken in a trial of the OX40 agonist ivuxolimab. The sequence derives from an adult with an advanced solid tumor such as melanoma, head and neck, liver or kidney cancer. The CDR3 reads CASSLNNSPLHF. CDR3 bases: TGTGCCAGCAGTTTGAATAATTCACCCCTCCACTTT.